The sequence of this T cell receptor beta chain was determined in a study of technical replicates of blood from a few donors. The CDR3 extends over 15 amino acids. The germline gives CDR1 SSHAT, CDR2 FNYEAQ (reference sequence). Trimming removed 2 bases from V and 4 bases from J, with 11 bases in between. Profiled with immunoSEQ multiplex PCR; TCRdb holds only in-frame clones, not every one. The data show nearly 80,000 clones, 85% to 95% seen once. The V call is TRBV7-7, the J call TRBJ2-2; D perhaps matches TRBD2 (6 bases). The sequence was collected from a human donor in good health. The sequencing sample was made of T cells isolated from PBMCs. The CDR3 DNA is TGTGCCAGCAGCTTATCGTCGGGAGTCACCGGGGAGCTGTTTTTT. Encoded protein: CASSLSSGVTGELFF.